The sequence of this T cell receptor (beta chain) was determined in a study of T cells in Graves' hyperthyroidism and ophthalmopathy. TCR beta CDR3 regions were amplified from RNA. TCR CDR3 regions were first amplified by RT-PCR with HTBI primers. Each CDR3 protein gets one entry after TCRdb re-called the multiplex PCR reads with MiXCR. The repertoire has 620,000 or so distinct CDR3 sequences, more than 12% of them found once; the top ten carry around 13%. This clonotype appeared many times. Each 10 ml fresh peripheral blood draw supplied the PBMCs. The sequencing sample was made of blood. This TCR derives from a woman aged 45-65 years with Graves' ophthalmopathy.

CDR3 in amino acids: CASSLTSTKTDTQYF. CDR3 DNA sequence: TGTGCCAGCAGCTTAACTAGCACGAAGACAGATACGCAGTATTTT. The chain has TRBV7-3 and TRBJ2-3; D remains unclear. Germline CDR1 SGHTA, CDR2 FQGTGA. The CDR3 is 15 amino acids. Between the trimmed V and J ends, which lost 0 bases and 3 bases, there was a span of 10 bases.